A selection of T cell receptor beta chains follows, all from one sample in a study of blood T cell repertoires in COVID-19. Using immunoSEQ multiplex PCR, the repertoire was profiled, and TCRdb retains in-frame clones only, with some absent. The data contain about 38,000 clones, around 90% of them seen just once; the ten biggest clones take up less than 30%. What was sequenced was peripheral blood. The source of these receptors is a man between 60 and 75 years old with active or convalescent COVID-19. Each CDR3 is given with its conserved first and last residue. D genes are given only for firm matches. Not every row has a clone size; where given, it reads once, few, many or a size class.

clone_size	v_call	j_call	d_call	cdr3_aa	cdr3_nt
-	TRBV29-1	TRBJ2-4	-	CSVGQGGRVQYF	TGCAGCGTTGGTCAGGGGGGAAGAGTTCAGTACTTC
-	TRBV7-6	TRBJ1-2	TRBD1	CASSSDRGLYGYTF	TGTGCCAGCAGCTCGGACAGGGGCCTCTATGGCTACACCTTC
-	TRBV18	TRBJ1-1	-	CASSPPAAGRGGNTEAFF	TGTGCCAGCTCACCACCGGCAGCGGGGCGCGGAGGGAACACTGAAGCTTTCTTT
-	TRBV3-1/TRBV3-2	TRBJ2-1	TRBD2	CASSLTSGRGYNEQFF	TGTGCCAGCAGCCTTACTAGCGGGAGAGGATACAATGAGCAGTTCTTC
-	TRBV7-6	TRBJ2-5	-	CASSPTEGQQETQYF	TGTGCCAGCAGCCCTACGGAAGGACAACAAGAGACCCAGTACTTC
-	TRBV11-2	TRBJ1-1	TRBD1	CASSLGLTGGGTEAFF	TGTGCCAGCAGCTTAGGGTTGACAGGGGGCGGCACTGAAGCTTTCTTT
-	TRBV6-2/TRBV6-3	TRBJ1-6	-	CASSLIDGRNSPLHF	TGTGCCAGCAGTCTGATCGATGGTCGGAATTCACCCCTCCACTTT
-	TRBV5-1	TRBJ2-7	TRBD2	CASSGRLAGNSYEQYF	TGCGCCAGCAGCGGGCGACTAGCGGGAAACTCCTACGAGCAGTACTTC
-	TRBV5-1	TRBJ2-7	TRBD2	CASSPRAGAPEQYF	TGCGCCAGCAGCCCAAGGGCGGGAGCTCCCGAGCAGTACTTC
-	TRBV2	TRBJ2-2	TRBD1	CASKRDRNTGELFF	TGTGCCAGCAAACGGGACAGAAACACCGGGGAGCTGTTTTTT
-	TRBV9	TRBJ2-1	-	CASSVGYKESASYNEQFF	TGTGCCAGCAGCGTTGGGTACAAGGAGTCGGCCTCCTACAATGAGCAGTTCTTC
-	TRBV5-6	TRBJ2-5	TRBD2	CASSLDSGRFQETQYF	TGTGCCAGCAGCTTGGATAGCGGGAGGTTCCAAGAGACCCAGTACTTC
-	TRBV5-4	TRBJ1-1	TRBD1	CASSLGPAPGQGGTEAFF	TGTGCCAGCAGCTTGGGGCCCGCTCCGGGACAGGGGGGCACTGAAGCTTTCTTT
-	TRBV13	TRBJ2-1	-	CASSPRPLRPNEQFF	TGTGCCAGCAGCCCTAGACCCCTCCGCCCCAATGAGCAGTTCTTC
-	TRBV24-1	TRBJ1-2	TRBD1	CATSDSRQGYGYTF	TGTGCCACCAGTGATTCTCGACAGGGCTATGGCTACACCTTC
-	TRBV28	TRBJ1-6	-	CASSLKGVHNSPLHF	TGTGCCAGCAGTTTAAAGGGGGTACATAATTCACCCCTCCACTTT
-	TRBV7-9	TRBJ2-3	TRBD2	CASSPSSGSDTQYF	TGTGCCAGCAGCCCATCTAGCGGTTCAGATACGCAGTATTTT
-	TRBV28	TRBJ2-7	-	CASSFLGSSYEQYF	TGTGCCAGCAGTTTTCTGGGGAGCTCCTACGAGCAGTACTTC
once	TRBV7-9	TRBJ2-3	TRBD2	CASSAASGTSTDTQYF	TGTGCCAGCAGCGCCGCTAGCGGGACTAGCACAGATACGCAGTATTTT
-	TRBV7-3	TRBJ2-7	-	CASSLKGRGEQYF	TGTGCCAGCAGCTTAAAGGGCCGAGGGGAGCAGTACTTC
-	TRBV29-1	TRBJ2-7	-	CSAEGPGNEQYF	TGCAGCGCCGAGGGTCCGGGGAACGAGCAGTACTTC
-	TRBV6-4	TRBJ2-3	-	CASSGEDTQYF	TGTGCCAGCAGCGGGGAAGATACGCAGTATTTT
-	TRBV5-4	TRBJ2-1	TRBD2	CASSSQGLAANEQFF	TGTGCCAGCAGCTCCCAGGGACTAGCGGCTAATGAGCAGTTCTTC
-	TRBV3-1/TRBV3-2	TRBJ2-5	-	CASSQASPPPNF	TGTGCCAGCAGCCAGGCTAGTCCGCCCCCGAACTTC
-	TRBV19	TRBJ2-4	-	CASGLKGGAKNIQYF	TGTGCCAGTGGTCTGAAGGGGGGGGCCAAAAACATTCAGTACTTC
-	TRBV2	TRBJ2-7	-	CASSVSESSYEQYF	TGTGCCAGCAGTGTTAGCGAAAGCTCCTACGAGCAGTACTTC
few	TRBV5-4	TRBJ1-1	-	CASRLTGFGSEAFF	TGTGCCAGCAGATTAACAGGGTTCGGATCTGAAGCTTTCTTT
-	TRBV30	TRBJ2-1	-	CAWRLAYEQFF	TGTGCCTGGAGACTAGCTTATGAGCAGTTCTTC
few	TRBV5-1	TRBJ2-7	TRBD2	CASSPESGGREQYF	TGCGCCAGCAGCCCCGAGTCGGGAGGGAGGGAGCAGTACTTC